Below, one T cell receptor (beta chain) is given with its context. This record comes from a study of blood T cell repertoires in COVID-19. Method: immunoSEQ multiplex PCR; TCRdb's copy keeps in-frame clones and lacks some. The sample records more than 25,000 clones, nearly 90% being singletons. V was trimmed by 0 bases and J by 2 bases, leaving 9 bases between them. The germline V gene has CDR1 SGHKS and CDR2 YYEKEE (reference sequence). The CDR3 is made up of 14 amino acids. The TCR comes from a human donor with acute or convalescent COVID-19. The donor label of this sample is uncertain. The chain carries TRBV5-5 and TRBJ2-7; no clear D. Sample: peripheral blood. The CDR3 nucleotides are TGTGCCAGCAGCTTGGTCTCCACTACCTACGAGCAGTACTTC. Translated, it gives CASSLVSTTYEQYF.